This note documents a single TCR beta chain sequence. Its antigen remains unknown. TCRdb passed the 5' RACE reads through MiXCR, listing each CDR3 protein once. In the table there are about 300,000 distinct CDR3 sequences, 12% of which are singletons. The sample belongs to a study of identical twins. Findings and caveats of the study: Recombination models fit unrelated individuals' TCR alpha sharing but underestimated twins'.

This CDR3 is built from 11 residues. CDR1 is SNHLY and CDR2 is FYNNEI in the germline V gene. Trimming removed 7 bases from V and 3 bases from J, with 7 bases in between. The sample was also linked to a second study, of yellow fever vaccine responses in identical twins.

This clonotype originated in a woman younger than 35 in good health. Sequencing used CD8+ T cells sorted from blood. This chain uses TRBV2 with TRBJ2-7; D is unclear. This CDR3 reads CASIVGYEQYV. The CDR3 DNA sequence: TGTGCCAGCATAGTGGGCTACGAGCAGTACGTC.